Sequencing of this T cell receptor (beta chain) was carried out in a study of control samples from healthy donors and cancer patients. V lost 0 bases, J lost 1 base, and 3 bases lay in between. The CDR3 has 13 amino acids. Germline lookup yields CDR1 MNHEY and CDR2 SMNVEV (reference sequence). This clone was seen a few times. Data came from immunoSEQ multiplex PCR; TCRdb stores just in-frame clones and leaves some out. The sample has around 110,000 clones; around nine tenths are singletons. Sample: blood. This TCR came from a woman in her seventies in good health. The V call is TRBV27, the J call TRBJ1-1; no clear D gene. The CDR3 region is CASSLSWNTEAFF. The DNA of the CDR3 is TGTGCCAGCAGTTTATCTTGGAACACTGAAGCTTTCTTT.